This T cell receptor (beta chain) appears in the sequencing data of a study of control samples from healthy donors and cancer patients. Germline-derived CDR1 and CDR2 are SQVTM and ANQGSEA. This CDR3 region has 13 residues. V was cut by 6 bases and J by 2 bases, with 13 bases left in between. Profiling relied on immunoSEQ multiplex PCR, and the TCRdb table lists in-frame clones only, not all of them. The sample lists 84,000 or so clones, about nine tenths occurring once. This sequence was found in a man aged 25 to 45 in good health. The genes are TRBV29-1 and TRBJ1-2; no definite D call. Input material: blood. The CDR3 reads CSVARRLNYGYTF. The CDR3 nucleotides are TGCAGCGTAGCGAGGAGACTAAACTATGGCTACACCTTC.